What follows describes a single T cell receptor (beta chain). The antigen is undetermined. Per sample, no less than 5.5 micrograms of total RNA were extracted. PCR was performed a second time for about 6 to 11 cycles using a sample-barcoded 5' primer and a J-beta primer mix. Through a template-switch adaptor with 12 random nucleotides, each cDNA molecule received a tag. TCRdb re-called the 5' RACE reads through MiXCR, storing one row per CDR3 protein. The sample holds approximately 880,000 distinct CDR3 sequences, roughly 50% seen once. These data come from a study of blood T cells in healthy people across ages. General study results and limits: In these data, TCR beta diversity tracked strongly with naive T cell percentage. PBMCs left unsorted prevented a conclusive naive versus antigen-experienced comparison.

The CDR3 loop spans 13 amino acids. Trimming cost V 1 base and J 3 bases, with 7 bases left between them. Germline V gene lookup returns CDR1 MDHEN and CDR2 SYDVKM. Sequenced material: blood. The gene calls are TRBV28 and TRBJ2-7; D unresolved. The receptor was isolated from a man aged 25-45 years in good health. This CDR3 reads CASSLLVNYEQYF. Written as DNA, the CDR3 is TGTGCCAGCAGTTTATTAGTAAACTACGAGCAGTACTTC.